Listed below are T cell receptor beta chains from one sample, sequenced in a study of blood T cell repertoires in COVID-19. Profiling relied on immunoSEQ multiplex PCR, and the TCRdb table lists in-frame clones only, not all of them. Of 190,000 or so clones listed, 86% are singletons. The sequencing input was PBMCs or T cells enriched from blood (not recorded which). All receptors derive from a woman aged 25 to 39 who had been exposed to COVID-19. The CDR3 runs from the conserved cysteine through the conserved F or W. A D gene is named only where the DNA matches it firmly. Clone size, where shown, is once, few, many, or a class for clones that have expanded.

NA NA TRBJ2-5 TRBV18 CASSLSTKETQYF TGTGCCAGCTCGTTGAGTACCAAAGAGACCCAGTACTTC
NA NA TRBJ1-2 TRBV4-1 CASSQDMAWGYTF TGCGCCAGCAGCCAAGACATGGCATGGGGCTACACCTTC
NA NA TRBJ2-2 TRBV11-2 CASSPQGGRNTGELFF TGTGCCAGCAGCCCCCAGGGAGGCCGGAACACCGGGGAGCTGTTTTTT
TRBD2 NA TRBJ2-3 TRBV28 CASRSPQRGGSDTQYF TGTGCCAGCAGATCCCCCCAGCGGGGAGGTTCAGATACGCAGTATTTT
TRBD2 NA TRBJ2-2 TRBV7-3 CASSYGTSGGPGELFF TGTGCCAGCAGCTACGGGACTAGCGGGGGTCCCGGGGAGCTGTTTTTT
NA NA TRBJ1-2 TRBV29-1 CSVEDNPDAPIGYTF TGCAGCGTTGAAGACAACCCTGATGCCCCTATCGGGTACACCTTC
TRBD1 NA TRBJ1-5 TRBV30 CAWGRDRATQPQHF TGTGCCTGGGGCCGGGACAGGGCAACTCAGCCCCAGCATTTT
NA NA TRBJ1-4 TRBV18 CASSPPAGEKLFF TGTGCCAGCTCACCACCGGCGGGAGAAAAACTGTTTTTT
TRBD2 once TRBJ2-1 TRBV11-2 CASRAGGSYNEQFF TGTGCCAGCCGAGCGGGGGGAAGCTACAATGAGCAGTTCTTC
TRBD2 NA TRBJ2-1 TRBV11-2 CASSSTSGGAGYNEQFF TGTGCCAGCAGTTCTACTAGCGGGGGGGCTGGTTACAATGAGCAGTTCTTC
NA NA TRBJ1-2 TRBV21-1 CASRSQGGYGYTF TGTGCCAGCAGAAGTCAAGGGGGTTATGGCTACACCTTC
TRBD2 NA TRBJ2-1 TRBV24-1 CATSDLAGGQGEQFF TGTGCCACCAGTGATTTAGCGGGGGGGCAGGGTGAGCAGTTCTTC